This TCR beta chain was captured in a study of identical twins. Regarding the study as a whole: Analyses of zero insertions could, in part, be confounded by invariant MAIT and iNKT cells.

Germline V gene sequence: CDR1 MNHEY, CDR2 SVGAGI. The ends were cut back, 4 bases at V and 0 bases at J, with 16 bases in the middle. The CDR3 extends over 17 amino acids. There are many counts of this clonotype. Antigen unknown. TCRdb reprocessed the 5' RACE reads via MiXCR and lists one record per CDR3 protein. The table includes some 710,000 distinct CDR3 sequences, approximately 6.1% detected once. The origin of this receptor is a man younger than 30 in good health. The genes are TRBV6-5 and TRBJ1-5, with D maybe TRBD1 (5 bases). The sample comprised naive T cells sorted from blood. The CDR3: CASSSRDGGDSNQPQHF. CDR3 coding DNA: TGTGCCAGCAGTTCCAGGGACGGAGGAGATAGCAATCAGCCCCAGCATTTT.